Below are 31 T cell receptor beta chains sequenced from a single sample in a study of shared clonotypes between healthy human individuals. Profiled with immunoSEQ multiplex PCR; TCRdb holds only in-frame clones, not every one. The sample has around 600,000 clones, 85% to 95% seen once. Naive CD8 cells lacked CD45RO, underwent positive selection for CCR7 and left out terminally differentiated effector memory CD45RA+ cells. The material sequenced was naive CD8+ T cells sorted from blood. These receptors were collected from a woman in her twenties or thirties in good health.

The CDR3 nucleotides are TGTGCCAGCAGCTCCGGGACAGGGCTATACGAGCAGTACTTC. It translates to CASSSGTGLYEQYF. This chain joins TRBV6-8 and TRBJ2-7; 9 bases map to TRBD1. With V trimmed by 6 bases and J by 4 bases, 7 bases remained unmatched. The CDR3 extends over 14 amino acids. In germline, CDR1 is MNHGY, CDR2 SAAAGT.

The V call is TRBV13, the J call TRBJ2-7; D may be TRBD1 (7 bases). Looked up from germline, CDR1 is PRHDT and CDR2 is FYEKMQ (reference sequence). This CDR3 contains 14 residues. V lost 1 base and J lost 5, with 12 bases in between. The CDR3 DNA is TGTGCCAGCAGCTTAGTGTCCAGGGGGGACGAGCAGTACTTC. Encoded protein: CASSLVSRGDEQYF.

This sequence joins TRBV28 and TRBJ1-4; no definite D call. With 7 bases removed from V and 8 bases from J, the gap between germline ends came to 14 bases. This CDR3 region has 13 residues. Germline assignment: CDR1 MDHEN and CDR2 SYDVKM. For the CDR3, the DNA is TGTGCCAGCACCCCGCAAGGCGGCGAAAAACTGTTTTTT. Amino acid sequence: CASTPQGGEKLFF.

Turning to this clone: The same CDR3 can be traced to other DNA sequences in this sample. The chain couples TRBV27 to TRBJ2-1, with D unresolved. This CDR3 comprises 12 residues. Germline loops: CDR1 MNHEY, CDR2 SMNVEV (reference sequence). Trimming removed 2 bases at V and 7 bases at J, with 6 bases between. The CDR3 coding sequence is TGTGCCAGCAGTTTAATAGGGAATGAGCAGTTCTTC. Protein: CASSLIGNEQFF.

The chain couples TRBV29-1 to TRBJ1-2; perhaps TRBD1 as D (5 bases). Germline lookup yields CDR1 SQVTM and CDR2 ANQGSEA. This CDR3 has 12 residues. V dropped 4 bases and J dropped 12 bases, with 18 bases sitting between them. The CDR3 sequence is CSVGGASGFHTF. Written as DNA, the CDR3 is TGCAGCGTTGGAGGAGCGTCAGGGTTTCACACCTTC.

The chain combines TRBV5-4 with TRBJ2-3; TRBD2 matches at 13 bases. The V gene's germline CDR1 is SGHNT and CDR2 YYREEE (reference sequence). V lost 4 bases to trimming and J lost 5 bases; unmatched junction nucleotides: 4. This CDR3 has 15 residues. The CDR3 nucleotides are TGTGCCAGCAGCAGGACTAGCGGGAGATTAGATACGCAGTATTTT. Translation: CASSRTSGRLDTQYF.

The chain links TRBV7-6 to TRBJ2-1; perhaps TRBD2 as D (7 bases). Trimming shortened V by 2 bases and J by 2 bases, and 13 bases separated the two germline ends. The CDR3 loop spans 16 amino acids. CDR1 SGHVS and CDR2 FNYEAQ come from the germline V gene. CDR3 region: CASSLLGGRAYNEQFF. The DNA for the CDR3 is TGTGCCAGCAGCTTATTAGGGGGGAGGGCCTACAATGAGCAGTTCTTC. Full variable domain (rest looked up from reference TRBV7-6 and TRBJ2-1): GAGVSQSPRYKVTKRGQDVALRCDPISGHVSLYWYRQALGQGPEFLTYFNYEAQQDKSGLPNDRFSAERPEGSISTLTIQRTEQRDSAMYRCASSLLGGRAYNEQFFGPGTRLTVL.

V and J are TRBV7-3 and TRBJ2-1; perhaps D is TRBD1 or TRBD2 (5 bases each). Germline assignment: CDR1 SGHTA and CDR2 FQGTGA. The CDR3 is 15 amino acids. V was shortened by 4 bases and J by 7 bases, with 17 bases between the two germline ends. In nucleotides, the CDR3 is TGTGCCAGCAGCTGGGACCCTGGTATCGTTAATGAGCAGTTCTTC. This codes for CASSWDPGIVNEQFF.

The chain recombines TRBV28 with TRBJ2-7; no clear D gene. CDR3 length: 12 residues. Looked up from germline, CDR1 is MDHEN and CDR2 is SYDVKM. The CDR3 region has the DNA TGTGCTGTCAGCCAGAGCTCCTACGAGCAGTACTTC. As protein: CAVSQSSYEQYF.

The gene calls are TRBV9 and TRBJ2-1; no definite D call. The CDR3 spans 12 residues. CDR1 SGDLS and CDR2 YYNGEE come from the germline V gene. V was trimmed by 3 bases and J by 8 bases, leaving 9 bases between them. In nucleotides, the CDR3 is TGTGCCAGCAGCGACAATTCTCATGAGCAGTTCTTC. Protein sequence: CASSDNSHEQFF.

The J gene is TRBJ2-1, the V gene TRBV4-1, with a weak D call TRBD1 (5 bases). The CDR3 extends over 17 amino acids. Germline V gene data show CDR1 as MGHRA and CDR2 as YSYEKL. V lost 0 bases and J lost 3, with 15 bases in between. The CDR3 region is CASSQDLYQGNYNEQFF. The CDR3 DNA reads TGCGCCAGCAGCCAAGATCTGTACCAGGGAAACTACAATGAGCAGTTCTTC.

This rearrangement joins TRBV5-6 to TRBJ2-3; 7 bases agree with TRBD1. Unmatched junction bases numbered 10, after V lost 4 bases and J lost 5 bases. This CDR3 contains 15 residues. Germline loops: CDR1 SGHDT, CDR2 YYEEEE. Here the CDR3 DNA reads TGTGCCAGCAGCCTGCCAAAAAGGGGGCAAGATACGCAGTATTTT. Translated, it gives CASSLPKRGQDTQYF. The complete variable domain, with remaining parts taken from reference TRBV5-6 and TRBJ2-3, reads DAGVTQSPTHLIKTRGQQVTLRCSPKSGHDTVSWYQQALGQGPQFIFQYYEEEERQRGNFPDRFSGHQFPNYSSELNVNALLLGDSALYLCASSLPKRGQDTQYFGPGTRLTVL.

The chain combines TRBV10-1 with TRBJ2-7, with 13 bases aligning to TRBD2. Looked up from germline, CDR1 is WNHNN and CDR2 is SYGVQD (reference sequence). CDR3 length equals 16 residues. Unmatched junction bases numbered 4, after V lost 0 bases and J lost 5 bases. The CDR3 region has the DNA TGCGCCAGCAGTGAGTCCTCCGGGACTAGCGGGGACGAGCAGTACTTC. It is translated as CASSESSGTSGDEQYF.

The V and J genes are TRBV19 and TRBJ2-1; TRBD1 aligns across 9 bases. V was clipped by 7 bases and J by 7 bases; unmatched bases: 8. Per the germline V gene, CDR1 is LNHDA and CDR2 is SQIVND (reference sequence). The CDR3 is 14 amino acids. The CDR3 bases are TGTGCCAGTATAGAAACAGGGGGCTCGAATGAGCAGTTCTTC. This codes for CASIETGGSNEQFF.

This chain joins TRBV19 and TRBJ1-2; no clear D gene. The ends were cut back, 8 bases at V and 6 bases at J, with 13 bases in the middle. Germline lookup yields CDR1 LNHDA and CDR2 SQIVND (reference sequence). This CDR3 is 12 amino acids long. CDR3 nucleotides: TGTGCCAGTGCCCCGGGAGCTCATGGCTACACCTTC. It specifies CASAPGAHGYTF.

Comment on this clone: Other DNA sequences in this specimen translate into the identical CDR3. The chain joins TRBV5-4 to TRBJ2-7; D is undetermined. The CDR3 consists of 13 residues. Germline V gene lookup returns CDR1 SGHNT and CDR2 YYREEE (reference sequence). Trimming removed 0 bases from V and 4 bases from J, with 8 bases in between. The CDR3 nucleotides read TGTGCCAGCAGCTTGGGTCCGACATACGAGCAGTACTTC. It translates to CASSLGPTYEQYF.

The chain recombines TRBV19 with TRBJ1-1; 10 bases agree with TRBD1. Germline V gives CDR1 LNHDA, CDR2 SQIVND (reference sequence). CDR3 size: 15 residues. V was clipped by 1 base and J by 5 bases; unmatched bases: 4. This chain's CDR3 is CASSIVGTGDTEAFF. Here the CDR3 DNA reads TGTGCCAGTAGTATAGTTGGGACAGGGGATACTGAAGCTTTCTTT.

The chain has TRBV9 and TRBJ2-3, with TRBD2 as a possible D gene (5 bases). Trimming took off 2 bases at V and 4 bases at J, with 8 bases between the two ends. CDR1 and CDR2 from the germline V gene are SGDLS and YYNGEE. This CDR3 has 13 residues. The CDR3 protein is CASSVLAADTQYF. The CDR3 nucleotides read TGTGCCAGCAGCGTCCTAGCAGCAGATACGCAGTATTTT.

The chain couples TRBV7-3 to TRBJ2-1; 8 nucleotides match TRBD2. The V and J ends lost 2 bases and 4 bases, in that order; junction bases with no gene match: 7. The V gene's germline CDR1 is SGHTA and CDR2 FQGTGA. CDR3 length: 16 residues. The CDR3 spells CASSLAGTRGYNEQFF. Written as DNA, the CDR3 is TGTGCCAGCAGCTTAGCCGGGACTAGGGGTTACAATGAGCAGTTCTTC. The complete variable domain, with remaining parts taken from reference TRBV7-3 and TRBJ2-1, reads GAGVSQTPSNKVTEKGKYVELRCDPISGHTALYWYRQSLGQGPEFLIYFQGTGAADDSGLPNDRFFAVRPEGSVSTLKIQRTERGDSAVYLCASSLAGTRGYNEQFFGPGTRLTVL.

V gene TRBV30 combines with J gene TRBJ2-7, with 7 bases that match TRBD1. The junction had 7 bases not matched to a gene; V was cut back by 8 bases and J by 3 bases. The CDR3 is made up of 12 amino acids. Germline CDR1 GTSNPN, CDR2 SVGIG (reference sequence). CDR3 residues: CATPGQNYEQYF. CDR3 DNA sequence: TGTGCCACCCCGGGACAGAACTACGAGCAGTACTTC.

CDR3 nucleotide sequence: TGTGCCAGCAGAACCGAGGGGACCAATCAGCCCCAGCATTTT. This gives the protein CASRTEGTNQPQHF. V is TRBV27 and J is TRBJ1-5; TRBD1 is a possible D gene (5 bases). CDR1 MNHEY and CDR2 SMNVEV come from the germline V gene (reference sequence). The CDR3 contains 14 residues. Trimming shortened V by 6 bases and J by 3 bases, and 12 bases separated the two germline ends.

V usage is TRBV27 and J usage is TRBJ2-5; 7 positions agree with TRBD2. Germline values: CDR1 MNHEY, CDR2 SMNVEV (reference sequence). The CDR3 spans 14 residues. V trimming: 4 bases; J trimming: 11 bases; junction bases outside the gene matches: 13. The CDR3 DNA is TGTGCCAGCAGTTGGGCTAGCGGCGACCAGGAGCAGTACTTC. Its translation is CASSWASGDQEQYF.

Points on this clone: Other nucleotide sequences in the sample specify the same CDR3. The rearrangement uses TRBV27 and TRBJ2-7; D gene uncertain. Germline V gene lookup returns CDR1 MNHEY and CDR2 SMNVEV (reference sequence). The CDR3 has 12 amino acids. V was cut by 2 bases and J by 2 bases, with 4 bases left in between. The CDR3 reads CASSLGTYEQYF. DNA of the CDR3: TGTGCCAGCAGTTTAGGGACCTACGAGCAGTACTTC.

The chain's CDR3 is CASSSTLAGDGTLSYEQYF. CDR3 coding DNA: TGTGCCAGCAGCTCCACACTAGCGGGAGATGGAACGTTGTCCTACGAGCAGTACTTC. The V gene is TRBV7-9, the J gene TRBJ2-7, with 11 bases identical to TRBD2. Germline V gene data show CDR1 as SEHNR and CDR2 as FQNEAQ (reference sequence). The CDR3 has 19 residues. With 4 bases clipped from V and 1 base from J, the junction kept 15 bases outside the gene matches.

The count of this clone is one. The CDR3 protein is CATGDRDGAGANVLTF. CDR3 DNA sequence: TGTGCCACTGGGGACAGGGATGGGGCTGGGGCCAACGTCCTGACTTTC. The V and J genes are TRBV27 and TRBJ2-6; TRBD1 aligns across 9 bases. Germline CDR1 reads MNHEY; CDR2 reads SMNVEV (reference sequence). Germline trimming cut 10 bases from V and 2 bases from J; bases unmatched to any gene: 9. This CDR3 contains 16 residues.

This clone was recorded once. This rearrangement joins TRBV6-5 to TRBJ2-1; 8 bases are shared with TRBD1. With 6 bases clipped from V and 7 bases from J, the junction kept 2 bases outside the gene matches. The CDR3 is 12 amino acids. Germline V gene lookup returns CDR1 MNHEY and CDR2 SVGAGI. DNA of the CDR3: TGTGCCAGCAGGCGGACAGGGAATGAGCAGTTCTTC. It translates to CASRRTGNEQFF.

CDR3 region: CASSLVSASDEQFF. CDR3 DNA sequence: TGTGCCAGCAGCTTAGTTTCAGCTTCCGATGAGCAGTTCTTC. The V and J genes are TRBV7-9 and TRBJ2-1; D is unresolved. This CDR3 has 14 amino acids. The germline V and J ends were trimmed by 1 base and 8 bases, with 12 bases remaining between them. Germline V gene data show CDR1 as SEHNR and CDR2 as FQNEAQ (reference sequence).

The gene calls are TRBV4-1 and TRBJ1-2, with D unresolved. The CDR3 spans 16 residues. Germline V gene data show CDR1 as MGHRA and CDR2 as YSYEKL. The germline V and J ends were trimmed by 0 bases and 0 bases, with 11 bases remaining between them. The DNA for the CDR3 is TGCGCCAGCAGCCAAGATCGGGGAACGACTAACTATGGCTACACCTTC. It encodes CASSQDRGTTNYGYTF.

The chain has TRBV6-6 and TRBJ2-7, with D tentatively TRBD2 (7 bases). V was pared by 5 bases and J by 6 bases, with 14 bases between. This CDR3 has 13 residues. Germline CDR1 is MNHNY and CDR2 is SVGAGI (reference sequence). CDR3 DNA sequence: TGTGCCAGCAGTGGGCGGGGGCTCGTCGAGCAGTACTTC. It is translated as CASSGRGLVEQYF.

V usage is TRBV19 and J usage is TRBJ2-7; D not certain. Germline V gene lookup returns CDR1 LNHDA and CDR2 SQIVND (reference sequence). CDR3 length: 15 residues. Between the trimmed V and J ends, which lost 2 bases and 3 bases, there was a span of 14 bases. CDR3 amino acids: CASSIHALPFYEQYF. DNA for the CDR3: TGTGCCAGTAGTATACATGCACTACCTTTCTACGAGCAGTACTTC.

The chain has TRBV6-6 and TRBJ2-3; perhaps D is TRBD1 or TRBD2 (5 bases each). The CDR3 sequence is 16 residues long. The germline V gene has CDR1 MNHNY and CDR2 SVGAGI (reference sequence). Between the trimmed V and J ends, which lost 2 bases and 0 bases, there was a span of 12 bases. CDR3 loop: CASSYVMGVSTDTQYF. In DNA form, the CDR3 reads TGTGCCAGCAGTTACGTTATGGGGGTTAGCACAGATACGCAGTATTTT.